This T cell receptor beta chain was sequenced during a study of blood T cell repertoires in COVID-19 (dated by TCRdb to the early 2020s). At the level of the whole study: Collaborator samples came from the United States, Italy and Spain and covered acute and convalescent phases of COVID-19. The prospective study material was composed of cDNA or gDNA derived from T cells, B-cell-depleted T cells, or PBMCs. The samples were drawn from the first 160 participants of the ongoing ImmuneRACE study and from under 1,500 subjects provided by 6 global collaborators. The repertoires were made available in a free public database intended to serve as a resource for research on the immune response to SARS-CoV-2. Where available, HLA class I and class II types were obtained from metadata supplied by the sample provider rather than from assay-based typing. Sample metadata almost always included a de-identified subject ID, COVID-19 status, age in years and sex. Deeply sampled blood TCRbeta repertoires from subjects exposed to, actively infected with, or recovered from COVID-19 were included in the dataset. General conclusions and limits of the study: How much clinical and demographic metadata was included differed by source and by participant, and the metadata was provided uncurated.

In the prospective study, participants were roughly 18 to 100 years old, resided in 25 or so geographic areas of the United States, and were enrolled through a virtual design. In the prospective study, participants were assigned to cohorts based on the clinical history participants reported in a screening survey and a study questionnaire. ImmuneRACE Cohort 3 recovered participants were defined by two consecutive negative NP/OP PCR tests, healthcare professional clearance, or symptom resolution. Mobile phlebotomists in the prospective study collected whole blood, serum and a nasopharyngeal or oropharyngeal swab from every participant. Participants in the prospective study had the option to provide additional blood draws and questionnaires over an approximately 2-month period. Prospective study blood samples were shipped either frozen or at room temperature before DNA extraction. From the cysteine up to the phenylalanine, the CDR3 has a length of 16 residues. Only CDR3 DNA is held: 48 bases, read in frame from base 1. CDR1 and CDR2 are read off the germline V gene (reference sequence) as MNHEY and SMNVEV. Trimming leaves V shorter by 3 bases and J shorter by 1 base, with the junction holding 6 bases beyond the gene matches.

This clone was detected only once. The antigen it recognizes is unknown. Base quality data are lacking; no much larger clone is found one base away. TCRbeta CDR3 regions were amplified from genomic DNA using the immunoSEQ Assay, a bias-controlled multiplex PCR. The original methods were these. The number of nucleated cells in each sample was estimated from the amplification of reference gene primers within the assay. To quantify the absolute abundance of each unique TCRbeta CDR3 rearrangement, sequence reads were collapsed and filtered. For each sample, productive Simpson clonality was calculated as the square root of Simpson's diversity index across productive rearrangements. TCRdb provides this immuneACCESS table in a form limited to in-frame rearrangements. Some clones are lacking; in checked studies, under half of them reflect an unresolved V gene, and why the rest are absent is not known. V and J calls and clone size are given by that table; D and trimming were obtained from the DNA. This sample lists about 400,000 clones; 87% were detected once. In total, the top ten clones hold approximately 3.1% of the sample.

The specimen sequenced was PBMCs or T cells enriched from blood (not recorded which). The chain is assembled from TRBV27 and TRBJ2-1, with 7 bases in between that match TRBD2. The receptor's source is a woman aged 25 to 39 who had recovered from COVID-19. The encoded CDR3 is CASSLWRGSSYNEQFF. The DNA reads as follows: TGTGCCAGCAGTTTGTGGCGGGGGTCGTCCTACAATGAGCAGTTCTTC.